This TCR beta chain was obtained from a study of blood T cell repertoires in COVID-19. For the study at large: The United States, Italy and Spain provided the acute and convalescent COVID-19 samples. Nucleic acid was either cDNA or gDNA, and it came from T cells, B-cell-depleted T cells, or PBMCs.

Per the germline V gene, CDR1 is SGHRS and CDR2 is YFSETQ. Trimming cost V 0 bases and J 0 bases, with 11 bases left between them. This CDR3 has 16 amino acids. Original processing notes: Amplification of reference gene primers provided the estimated nucleated cell counts. Profiling relied on immunoSEQ multiplex PCR, and the TCRdb table lists in-frame clones only, not all of them. V, J and clone size derive from that table, while D and trimming were established from the DNA sequence. The table records about 240,000 clones, under 85% of them present only once. The TCR sequence derives from a man between 25 and 39 years old who had recovered from COVID-19. The chain couples TRBV5-1 to TRBJ2-3; a possible D gene is TRBD1 (5 bases). Source material: peripheral blood. The CDR3 DNA is TGCGCCAGCAGCTTGGCCAGGGCAGCAAGCACAGATACGCAGTATTTT. As protein: CASSLARAASTDTQYF.